The TCR beta chain described here comes from a study of T cells expressing NK-cell markers. Study details: Among eight sequenced donors, seven carried HCMV seropositivity while one was seronegative.

Production of TCR beta cDNA relied on 5'RACE template switching with UMIs. Using the 5' RACE reads, TCRdb records one entry per CDR3 protein without DNA. The sample data list some 280,000 distinct CDR3 sequences. Study-level findings and limits: Among CD8+ T cells from several donors, dominant NKG2C+ clonotypes accounted for about 1.0-7.0%. Dominance of the CD3+CD56-NKG2C+ fraction by these clonotypes also held in several donors.

The CDR3 extends over 13 amino acids. Per germline, CDR1 MNHNY and CDR2 SVGAGI (reference sequence). Worth noting for this clonotype: Its antigen is undetermined.

This clonotype originated in a man younger than 30 in good health. This chain uses TRBV6-6 with TRBJ2-3; the D call from TCRdb, TRBD2, cannot be confirmed without DNA. Sequencing was done on a sample of blood T cells: a sorted CD56 or NKG2C T cell subset, CD4+ or CD8+ T cells, or bulk PBMC T cells (not recorded which). Here the CDR3 reads CASKDGGGDTQYF.